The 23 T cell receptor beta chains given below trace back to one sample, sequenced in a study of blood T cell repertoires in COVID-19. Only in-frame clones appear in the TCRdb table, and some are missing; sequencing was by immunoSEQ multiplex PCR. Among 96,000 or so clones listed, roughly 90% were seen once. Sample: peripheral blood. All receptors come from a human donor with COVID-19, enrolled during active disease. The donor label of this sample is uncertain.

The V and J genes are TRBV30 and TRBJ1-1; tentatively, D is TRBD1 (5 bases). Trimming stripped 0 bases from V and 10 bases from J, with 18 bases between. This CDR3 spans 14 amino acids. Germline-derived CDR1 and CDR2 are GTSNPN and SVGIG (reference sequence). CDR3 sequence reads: CAWSVRSDRGGAFF. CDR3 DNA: TGTGCCTGGAGTGTACGTTCGGACCGCGGGGGAGCTTTCTTT. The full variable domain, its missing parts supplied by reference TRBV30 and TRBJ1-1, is SQTIHQWPATLVQPVGSPLSLECTVEGTSNPNLYWYRQAAGRGLQLLFYSVGIGQISSEVPQNLSASRPQDRQFILSSKKLLLSDSGFYLCAWSVRSDRGGAFFGQGTRLTVV.

CDR3: CASSLGTGTNYGYTF. In DNA, the CDR3 is TGTGCCAGCAGCTTGGGGACAGGGACAAACTATGGCTACACCTTC. This chain links TRBV7-9 with TRBJ1-2, with 9 bases lining up with TRBD1. The CDR3 runs to 15 residues. The V segment lost 3 bases and the J segment 2 bases; nucleotides outside the gene matches: 4. In germline, CDR1 is SEHNR, CDR2 FQNEAQ (reference sequence). Full variable domain (missing parts from reference TRBV7-9 and TRBJ1-2): DTGVSQNPRHKITKRGQNVTFRCDPISEHNRLYWYRQTLGQGPEFLTYFQNEAQLEKSRLLSDRFSAERPKGSFSTLEIQRTEQGDSAMYLCASSLGTGTNYGYTFGSGTRLTVV.

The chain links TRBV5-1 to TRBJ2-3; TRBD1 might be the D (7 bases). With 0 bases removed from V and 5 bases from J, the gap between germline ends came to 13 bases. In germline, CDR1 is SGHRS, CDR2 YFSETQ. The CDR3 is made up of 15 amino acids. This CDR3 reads CASSLETRTGDTQYF. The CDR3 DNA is TGCGCCAGCAGCTTGGAGACTAGGACAGGAGATACGCAGTATTTT.

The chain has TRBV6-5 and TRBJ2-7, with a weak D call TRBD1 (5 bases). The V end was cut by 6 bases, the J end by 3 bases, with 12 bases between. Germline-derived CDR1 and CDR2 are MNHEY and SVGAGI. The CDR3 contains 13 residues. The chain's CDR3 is CASSQQVYYEQYF. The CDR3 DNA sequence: TGTGCCAGCAGCCAACAGGTATACTACGAGCAGTACTTC.

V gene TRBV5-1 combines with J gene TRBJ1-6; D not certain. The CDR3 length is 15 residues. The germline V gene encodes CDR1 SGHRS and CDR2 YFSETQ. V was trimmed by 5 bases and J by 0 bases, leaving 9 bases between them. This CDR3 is CASRLLDSYNSPLHF. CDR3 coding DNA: TGCGCCAGCAGATTGTTAGACTCCTATAATTCACCCCTCCACTTT. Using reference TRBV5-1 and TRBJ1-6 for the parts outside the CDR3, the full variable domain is KAGVTQTPRYLIKTRGQQVTLSCSPISGHRSVSWYQQTPGQGLQFLFEYFSETQRNKGNFPGRFSGRQFSNSRSEMNVSTLELGDSALYLCASRLLDSYNSPLHFGNGTRLTVT.

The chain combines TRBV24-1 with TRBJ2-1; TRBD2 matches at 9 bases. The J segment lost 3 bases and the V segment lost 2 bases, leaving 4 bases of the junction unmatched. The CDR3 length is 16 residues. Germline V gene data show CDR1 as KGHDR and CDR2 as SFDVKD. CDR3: CATSDSWTSDYNEQFF. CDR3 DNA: TGTGCCACCAGTGATTCATGGACTAGCGACTACAATGAGCAGTTCTTC.

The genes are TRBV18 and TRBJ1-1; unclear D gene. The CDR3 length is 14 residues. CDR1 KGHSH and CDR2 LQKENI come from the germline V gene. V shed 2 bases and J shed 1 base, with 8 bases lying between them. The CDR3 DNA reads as TGTGCCAGCTCACCAATGCCGGGGAACACTGAAGCTTTCTTT. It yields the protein CASSPMPGNTEAFF.

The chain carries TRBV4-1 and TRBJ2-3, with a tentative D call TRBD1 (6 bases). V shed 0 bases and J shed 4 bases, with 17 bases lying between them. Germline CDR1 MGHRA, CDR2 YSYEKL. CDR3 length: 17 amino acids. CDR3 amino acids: CASSQEQSSTGPDTQYF. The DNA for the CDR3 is TGCGCCAGCAGCCAAGAACAGAGTAGCACAGGGCCAGATACGCAGTATTTT.

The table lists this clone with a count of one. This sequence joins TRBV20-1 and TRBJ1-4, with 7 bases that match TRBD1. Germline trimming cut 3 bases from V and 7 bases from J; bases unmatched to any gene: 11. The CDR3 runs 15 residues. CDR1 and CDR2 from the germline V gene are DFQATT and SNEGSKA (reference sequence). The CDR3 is CSASSEGTDLEKLFF. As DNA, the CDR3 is TGCAGTGCTAGTTCAGAGGGGACAGATCTTGAAAAACTGTTTTTT.

CDR3 sequence reads: CSVRRSAWDNEQFF. The CDR3 DNA reads TGCAGCGTCCGCAGGTCTGCCTGGGACAATGAGCAGTTCTTC. V usage is TRBV29-1 and J usage is TRBJ2-1; no reliable D call. The V end lost 6 bases, the J end lost 5 bases, and 17 bases lay between the germline ends. CDR3 size: 14 residues. Germline values: CDR1 SQVTM, CDR2 ANQGSEA.

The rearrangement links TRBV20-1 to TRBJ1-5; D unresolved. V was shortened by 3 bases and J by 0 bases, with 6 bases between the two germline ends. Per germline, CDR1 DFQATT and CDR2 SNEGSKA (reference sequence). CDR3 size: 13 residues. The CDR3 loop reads CSASVNSNQPQHF. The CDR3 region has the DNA TGCAGTGCTAGTGTTAATAGCAATCAGCCCCAGCATTTT.

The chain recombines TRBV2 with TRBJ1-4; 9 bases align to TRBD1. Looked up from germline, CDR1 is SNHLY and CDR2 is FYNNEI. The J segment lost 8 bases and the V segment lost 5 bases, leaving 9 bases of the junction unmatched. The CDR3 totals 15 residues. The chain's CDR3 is CASSRLGQGQEKLFF. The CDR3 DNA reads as TGTGCCAGCAGTAGATTGGGACAGGGTCAAGAAAAACTGTTTTTT.

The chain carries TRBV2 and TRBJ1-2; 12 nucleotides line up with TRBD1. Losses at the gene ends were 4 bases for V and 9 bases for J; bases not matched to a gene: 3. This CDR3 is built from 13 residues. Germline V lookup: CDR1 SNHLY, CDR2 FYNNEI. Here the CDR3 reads CASSAGTGGSYTF. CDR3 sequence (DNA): TGTGCCAGCAGTGCTGGGACAGGGGGCAGCTACACCTTC. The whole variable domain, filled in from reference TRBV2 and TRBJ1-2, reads EPEVTQTPSHQVTQMGQEVILRCVPISNHLYFYWYRQILGQKVEFLVSFYNNEISEKSEIFDDQFSVERPDGSNFTLKIRSTKLEDSAMYFCASSAGTGGSYTFGSGTRLTVV.

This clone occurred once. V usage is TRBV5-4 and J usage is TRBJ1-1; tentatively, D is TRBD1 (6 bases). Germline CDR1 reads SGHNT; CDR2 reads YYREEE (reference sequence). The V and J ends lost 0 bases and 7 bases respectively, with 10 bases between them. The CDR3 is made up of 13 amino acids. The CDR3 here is CASSLDQTGEAFF. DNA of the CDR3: TGTGCCAGCAGCTTGGATCAGACAGGTGAAGCTTTCTTT.

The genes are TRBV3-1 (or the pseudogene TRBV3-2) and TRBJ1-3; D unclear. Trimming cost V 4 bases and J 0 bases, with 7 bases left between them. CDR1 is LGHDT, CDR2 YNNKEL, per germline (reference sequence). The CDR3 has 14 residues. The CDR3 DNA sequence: TGTGCCAGCAGCCCGACAAGCTCTGGAAACACCATATATTTT. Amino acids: CASSPTSSGNTIYF.

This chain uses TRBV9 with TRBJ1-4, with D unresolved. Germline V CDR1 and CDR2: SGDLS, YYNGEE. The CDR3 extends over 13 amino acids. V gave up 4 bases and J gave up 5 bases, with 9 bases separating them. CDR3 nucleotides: TGTGCCAGCAGCTCGGTGCCCAATGAAAAACTGTTTTTT. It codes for CASSSVPNEKLFF.

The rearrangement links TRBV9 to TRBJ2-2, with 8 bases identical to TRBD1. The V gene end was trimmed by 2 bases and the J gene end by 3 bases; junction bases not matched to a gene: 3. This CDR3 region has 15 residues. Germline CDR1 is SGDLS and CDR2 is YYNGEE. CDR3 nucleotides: TGTGCCAGCAGCGTCGGACAGGGATACACCGGGGAGCTGTTTTTT. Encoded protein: CASSVGQGYTGELFF.

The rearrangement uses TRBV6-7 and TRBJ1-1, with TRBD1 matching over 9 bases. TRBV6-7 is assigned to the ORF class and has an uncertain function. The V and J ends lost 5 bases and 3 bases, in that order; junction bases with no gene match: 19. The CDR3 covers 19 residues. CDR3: CASSQGERYRGRLDTEAFF. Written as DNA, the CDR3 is TGTGCCAGCAGTCAAGGGGAACGGTACAGGGGGCGCCTGGACACTGAAGCTTTCTTT.

The CDR3 region has the DNA TGTGCCAGCAGCCCGGCGGGGATCGATGGCTACACCTTC. Translation: CASSPAGIDGYTF. The chain carries TRBV5-6 and TRBJ1-2; no reliable D call. This CDR3 has 13 amino acids. The V gene's germline CDR1 is SGHDT and CDR2 YYEEEE. V was trimmed by 4 bases and J by 6 bases, leaving 13 bases between them. The entire variable domain, with the rest obtained from reference TRBV5-6 and TRBJ1-2, is as follows: DAGVTQSPTHLIKTRGQQVTLRCSPKSGHDTVSWYQQALGQGPQFIFQYYEEEERQRGNFPDRFSGHQFPNYSSELNVNALLLGDSALYLCASSPAGIDGYTFGSGTRLTVV.

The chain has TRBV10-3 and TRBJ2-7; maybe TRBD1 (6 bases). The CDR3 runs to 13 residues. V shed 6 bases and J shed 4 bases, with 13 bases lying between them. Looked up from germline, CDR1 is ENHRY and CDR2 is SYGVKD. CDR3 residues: CAISPRDIYEQYF. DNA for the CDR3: TGTGCCATCAGCCCCCGGGACATTTACGAGCAGTACTTC.

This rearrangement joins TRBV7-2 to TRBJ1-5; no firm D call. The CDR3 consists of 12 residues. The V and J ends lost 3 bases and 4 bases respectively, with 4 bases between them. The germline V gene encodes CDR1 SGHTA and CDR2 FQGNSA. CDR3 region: CASSLLNQPQHF. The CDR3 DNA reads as TGTGCCAGCAGCTTGTTAAATCAGCCCCAGCATTTT.

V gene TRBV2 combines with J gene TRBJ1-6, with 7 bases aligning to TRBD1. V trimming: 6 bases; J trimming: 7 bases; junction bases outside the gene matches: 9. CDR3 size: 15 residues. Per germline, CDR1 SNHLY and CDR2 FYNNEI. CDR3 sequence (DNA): TGTGCCAGCAGCCGCGAGACAGGGAGCAATTCACCCCTCCACTTT. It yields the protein CASSRETGSNSPLHF.

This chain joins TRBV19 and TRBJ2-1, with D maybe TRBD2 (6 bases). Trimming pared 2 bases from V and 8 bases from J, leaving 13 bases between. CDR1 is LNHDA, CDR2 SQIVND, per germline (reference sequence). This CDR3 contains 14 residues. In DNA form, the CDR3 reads TGTGCCAGTAGTATAACGGGAGAGGACGATGAGCAGTTCTTC. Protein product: CASSITGEDDEQFF.